Below, one TCR beta chain is given with its context. The antigen it recognizes is unknown. No much larger clone is present one base from it, and per-base qualities are unavailable. Sequencing took place on an Illumina HiSeq 1500. TCRdb reran the public reads through fastp at Q25 and MiXCR, keeping productive beta chains. Every entry covers one CDR3 protein and lists the most common genes and DNA from its rows. Within this sample are roughly 640,000 distinct CDR3 sequences, with about 24% of them counted one time only. The leading ten clones occupy around 7.6% of the sample. The sample originates from a study of T cell repertoires in cytomegalovirus infection (dated by TCRdb to between 2018 and 2021). Looking at the study overall: Donor HLA type was relevant to the analysis, because carriage of CMV infection together with the matching HLA type was indicated by public TCR beta signatures. The paper as a whole reports these results and caveats: Cumulative frequency of public TCR beta family members discriminated carriers of CMV infection plus the relevant HLA type in this cohort and an independent 352-donor cohort. The ex vivo response was dominated by HLA-C-restricted CMV-specific TCR beta clonotypes, and the single most frequent clonotype in two of eight donors was supplied by these HLA-C-restricted clonotypes.

The germline V gene gives CDR1 as SGHTA and CDR2 as FQGTGA. The V end loses 5 bases and the J end loses 2 bases, and a stretch of 16 bases separates them. Inclusive of the bounding cysteine and phenylalanine, the CDR3 is 16 residues long. CDR3 DNA is the only sequence kept; it has 48 bases, read in frame from the first base. Sequencing was done on a sample of CD8+ T cells from PBMCs. The clonotype originates from a human donor in good health (CMV status not recorded). Some clones in this sample may be carry-over from other donors' samples. This sequence uses TRBV7-3 and TRBJ2-1; the D gene could be either TRBD1 or TRBD2, each agreeing at 5 bases. The CDR3 has the sequence CASSQEGRGAYNEQFF. The DNA reads as follows: TGTGCCAGCAGCCAAGAGGGGAGAGGGGCCTACAATGAGCAGTTCTTC.